This TCR beta chain is from a study of vaccination and CD4 T cells after COVID-19. Study-level background: Diagnosis preceded the drawing of post-COVID samples by a median approximately 100 days (range 35 to 161). Ranging from 14 to 241, the interval between dose two and post-vaccine sampling had a median of approximately 70 days.

PCR positivity dates ran from March to December 2020, preceding US Alpha, Beta and Delta variants. The CDR3 is 14 amino acids. Trimming took off 6 bases at V and 0 bases at J, with 10 bases between the two ends. Germline loops: CDR1 SNHLY, CDR2 FYNNEI. TCRdb re-analysed the PCR reads in MiXCR, keeping a single row per CDR3 protein. Here the sample spans over 20,000 distinct CDR3 sequences, roughly three fifths being singletons. The material sequenced was CD4+ T cells from blood, taken before SARS-CoV-2 vaccination. The receptor's source is a human donor who had recovered from COVID-19. This sequence joins TRBV2 and TRBJ2-3; possibly TRBD1 for D (5 bases). CDR3 region: CASSDQGSTDTQYF. The CDR3 coding sequence is TGTGCCAGCAGCGATCAGGGAAGCACAGATACGCAGTATTTT.